The TCR beta chain under discussion was sequenced for a study of metastatic and nonmetastatic thyroid tumors. Study as a whole: Patients with malignant and benign thyroid disease provided blood and tumor or nodule tissue, whose repertoires were compared.

The authors' processing: The study's classifier, a distant-metastasis tool for papillary thyroid cancer, was built using CDR3 differences across clinicopathological groups. TCRdb re-called the PCR reads via MiXCR. The V and J calls were determined by TCRdb, not by the authors. The table has roughly 20,000 clones, about a third seen once; the top ten hold about 30%. General observations from the study: In blood and tumor, TCR beta diversity was reportedly significantly higher in malignant thyroid tumors than in benign nodules.

Per germline, CDR1 MNHNS and CDR2 SASEGT. Trimming removed 5 bases at V and 6 bases at J, with 16 bases between. CDR3 length: 15 residues. Remarks on this clone: The antigen remains unidentified.

Every patient was untreated before thyroid surgery. The chain carries TRBV6-1 and TRBJ2-2; D could derive from TRBD1 or TRBD2 (5 bases each). The sequence derives from a female donor with papillary thyroid cancer or a benign thyroid nodule (not recorded which). Some clones in this sample may be carry-over from other donors' samples. What was sequenced was tumor tissue. CDR3 nucleotides: TGTGCCAGCAGTAATCGCCGGGGACCTCCCGGGGAGCTGTTTTTT. Translated: CASSNRRGPPGELFF.